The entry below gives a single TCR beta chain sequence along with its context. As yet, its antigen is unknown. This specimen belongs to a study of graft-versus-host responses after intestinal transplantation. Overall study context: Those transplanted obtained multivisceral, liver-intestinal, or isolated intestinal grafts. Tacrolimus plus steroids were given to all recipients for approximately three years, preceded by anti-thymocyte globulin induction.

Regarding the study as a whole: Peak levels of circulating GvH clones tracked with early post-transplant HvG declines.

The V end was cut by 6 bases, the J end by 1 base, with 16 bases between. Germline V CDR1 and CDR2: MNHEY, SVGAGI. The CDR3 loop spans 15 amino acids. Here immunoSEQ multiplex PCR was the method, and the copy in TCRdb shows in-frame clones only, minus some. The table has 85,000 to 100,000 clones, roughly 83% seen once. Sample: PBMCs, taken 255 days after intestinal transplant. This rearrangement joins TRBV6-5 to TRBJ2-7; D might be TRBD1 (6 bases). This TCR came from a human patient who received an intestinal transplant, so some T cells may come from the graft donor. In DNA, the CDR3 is TGTGCCAGCAGAAGGTATGAGACAGGATCCTACGAGCAGTACTTC. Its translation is CASRRYETGSYEQYF.